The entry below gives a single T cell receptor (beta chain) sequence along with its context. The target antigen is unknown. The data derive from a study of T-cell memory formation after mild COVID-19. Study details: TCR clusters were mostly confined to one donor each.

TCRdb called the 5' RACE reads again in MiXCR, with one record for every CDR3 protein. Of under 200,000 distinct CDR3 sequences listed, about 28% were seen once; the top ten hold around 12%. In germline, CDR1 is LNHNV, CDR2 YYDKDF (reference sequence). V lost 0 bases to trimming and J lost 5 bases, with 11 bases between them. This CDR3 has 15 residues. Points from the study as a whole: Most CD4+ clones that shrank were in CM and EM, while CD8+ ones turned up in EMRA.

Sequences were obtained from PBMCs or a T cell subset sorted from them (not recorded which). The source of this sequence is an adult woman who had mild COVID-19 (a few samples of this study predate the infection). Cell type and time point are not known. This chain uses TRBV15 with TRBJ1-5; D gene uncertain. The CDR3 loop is CATSRDEGLDQPQHF. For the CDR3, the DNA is TGTGCCACCAGCAGAGATGAAGGGTTAGATCAGCCCCAGCATTTT.